This TCR beta chain was sequenced for a study of neoadjuvant nivolumab and ipilimumab in lung cancer. Some clones are missing from TCRdb's copy, which holds only in-frame ones; the method was immunoSEQ multiplex PCR. The data contain about 26,000 clones, more than 70% of them seen just once; the ten biggest clones take up roughly 6.2%. This clone was seen only a few times. This material consisted of peripheral blood, taken before neoadjuvant nivolumab, alone or with ipilimumab. This sequence originates from an adult with non-small cell lung cancer.

CDR3 coding DNA: TGTGCCAGCAGCCCCCGACTGGGACTAGCGGGGGCGCCAGGGTTCTTC. It is translated as CASSPRLGLAGAPGFF. The chain combines TRBV4-2 with TRBJ2-1; 14 bases are a match to TRBD2. The CDR3 consists of 16 residues. The J segment lost 15 bases and the V segment lost 4 bases, leaving 14 bases of the junction unmatched. Germline CDR1 LGHNA, CDR2 YNFKEQ.